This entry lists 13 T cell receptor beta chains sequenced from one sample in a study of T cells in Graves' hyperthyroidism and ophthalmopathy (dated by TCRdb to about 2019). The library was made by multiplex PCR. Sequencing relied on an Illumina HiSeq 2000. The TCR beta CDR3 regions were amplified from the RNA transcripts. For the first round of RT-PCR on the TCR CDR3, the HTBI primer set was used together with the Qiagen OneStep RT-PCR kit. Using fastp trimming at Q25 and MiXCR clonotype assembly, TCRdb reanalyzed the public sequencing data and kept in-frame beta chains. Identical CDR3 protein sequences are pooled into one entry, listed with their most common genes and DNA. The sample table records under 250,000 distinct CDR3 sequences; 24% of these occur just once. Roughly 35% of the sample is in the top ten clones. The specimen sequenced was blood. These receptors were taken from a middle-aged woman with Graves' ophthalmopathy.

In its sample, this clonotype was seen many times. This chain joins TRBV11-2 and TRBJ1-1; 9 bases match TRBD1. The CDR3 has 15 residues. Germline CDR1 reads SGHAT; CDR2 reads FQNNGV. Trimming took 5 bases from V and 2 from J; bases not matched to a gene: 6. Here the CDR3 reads CASSVPGQGNTEAFF. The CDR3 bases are TGTGCCAGCAGCGTTCCGGGACAGGGCAACACTGAAGCTTTCTTT. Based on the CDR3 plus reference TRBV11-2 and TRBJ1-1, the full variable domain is EAGVAQSPRYKIIEKRQSVAFWCNPISGHATLYWYQQILGQGPKLLIQFQNNGVVDDSQLPKDRFSAERLKGVDSTLKIQPAKLEDSAVYLCASSVPGQGNTEAFFGQGTRLTVV.

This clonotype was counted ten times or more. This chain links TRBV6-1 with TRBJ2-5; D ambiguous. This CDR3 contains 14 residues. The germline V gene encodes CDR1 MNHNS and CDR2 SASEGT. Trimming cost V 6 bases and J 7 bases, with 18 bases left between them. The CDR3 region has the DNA TGTGCCAGCAGACTTGAGACCGGCTCAGGGACCCAGTACTTC. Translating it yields CASRLETGSGTQYF.

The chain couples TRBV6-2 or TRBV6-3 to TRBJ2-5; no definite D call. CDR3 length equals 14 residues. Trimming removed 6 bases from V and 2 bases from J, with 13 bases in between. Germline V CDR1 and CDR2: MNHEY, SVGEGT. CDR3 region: CASSPRGPQETQYF. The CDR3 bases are TGTGCCAGCAGCCCACGTGGACCACAAGAGACCCAGTACTTC.

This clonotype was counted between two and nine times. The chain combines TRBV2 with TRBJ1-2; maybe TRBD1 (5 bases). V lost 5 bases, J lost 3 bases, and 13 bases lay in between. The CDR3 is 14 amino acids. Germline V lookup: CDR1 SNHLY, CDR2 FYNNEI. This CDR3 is CASSRRRGDYGYTF. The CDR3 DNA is TGTGCCAGCAGTAGGCGGCGGGGGGACTATGGCTACACCTTC.

DNA of the CDR3: TGCGCCAGCAGCCAGTTGGCTAGTTGGAGCTCCTACGAGCAGTACTTC. This codes for CASSQLASWSSYEQYF. The rearrangement links TRBV4-1 to TRBJ2-7; the D is unclear. The V and J ends lost 3 bases and 0 bases respectively, with 15 bases between them. CDR1 is MGHRA, CDR2 YSYEKL, per germline. The CDR3 totals 16 residues.

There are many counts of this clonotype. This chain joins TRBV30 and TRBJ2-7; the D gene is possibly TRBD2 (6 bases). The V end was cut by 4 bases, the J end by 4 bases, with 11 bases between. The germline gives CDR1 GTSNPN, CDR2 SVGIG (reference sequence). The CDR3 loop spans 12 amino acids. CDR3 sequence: CAWTHGGYEQYF. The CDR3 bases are TGTGCCTGGACCCATGGGGGGTACGAGCAGTACTTC.

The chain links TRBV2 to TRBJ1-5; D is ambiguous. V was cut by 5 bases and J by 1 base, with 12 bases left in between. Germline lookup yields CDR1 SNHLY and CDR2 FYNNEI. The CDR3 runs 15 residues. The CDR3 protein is CASSSRHPSNQPQHF. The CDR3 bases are TGTGCCAGCAGTTCTAGACACCCCAGCAATCAGCCCCAGCATTTT.

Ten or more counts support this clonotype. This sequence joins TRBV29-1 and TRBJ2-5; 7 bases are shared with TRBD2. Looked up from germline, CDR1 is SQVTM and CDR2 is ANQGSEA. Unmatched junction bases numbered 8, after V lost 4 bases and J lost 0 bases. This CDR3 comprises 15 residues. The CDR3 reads CSVVRGAGDQETQYF. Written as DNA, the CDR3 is TGCAGCGTTGTCCGAGGGGCGGGGGACCAAGAGACCCAGTACTTC.

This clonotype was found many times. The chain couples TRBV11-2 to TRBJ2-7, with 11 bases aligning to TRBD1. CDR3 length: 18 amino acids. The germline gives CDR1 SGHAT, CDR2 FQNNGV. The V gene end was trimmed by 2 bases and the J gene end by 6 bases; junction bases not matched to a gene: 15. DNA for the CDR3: TGTGCCAGCAGCTTAATACGCCTCCTGGGACAGGGGGAAGTCGAGCAGTACTTC. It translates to CASSLIRLLGQGEVEQYF.

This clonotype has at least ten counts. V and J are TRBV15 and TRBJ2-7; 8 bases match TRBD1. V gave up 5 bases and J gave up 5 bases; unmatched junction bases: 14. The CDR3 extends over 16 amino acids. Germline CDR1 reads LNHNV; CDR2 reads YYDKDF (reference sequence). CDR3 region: CATSPGGLAGGDEQYF. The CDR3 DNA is TGTGCCACCAGCCCCGGCGGGTTGGCAGGGGGCGACGAGCAGTACTTC.

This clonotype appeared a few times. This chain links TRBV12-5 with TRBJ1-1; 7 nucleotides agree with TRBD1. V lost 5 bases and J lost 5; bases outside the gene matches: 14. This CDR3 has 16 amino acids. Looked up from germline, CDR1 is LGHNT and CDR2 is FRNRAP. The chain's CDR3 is CASGPNRGQAVTEAFF. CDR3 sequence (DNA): TGTGCTAGTGGTCCCAACAGGGGACAAGCTGTTACTGAAGCTTTCTTT.

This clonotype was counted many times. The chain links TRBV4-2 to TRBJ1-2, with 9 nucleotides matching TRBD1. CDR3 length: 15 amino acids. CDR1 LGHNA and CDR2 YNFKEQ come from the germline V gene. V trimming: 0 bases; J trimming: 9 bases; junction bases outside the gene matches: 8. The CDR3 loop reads CASSQDVGQGSRYTF. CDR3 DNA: TGTGCCAGCAGCCAAGACGTGGGACAGGGATCGCGCTACACCTTC.

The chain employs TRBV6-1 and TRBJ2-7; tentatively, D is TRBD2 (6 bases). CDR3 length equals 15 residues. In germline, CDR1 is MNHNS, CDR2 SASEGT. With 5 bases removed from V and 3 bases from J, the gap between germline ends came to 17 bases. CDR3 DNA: TGTGCCAGCAGTAAAATCTTAGCGGAGAGCTACGAGCAGTACTTC. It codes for CASSKILAESYEQYF.